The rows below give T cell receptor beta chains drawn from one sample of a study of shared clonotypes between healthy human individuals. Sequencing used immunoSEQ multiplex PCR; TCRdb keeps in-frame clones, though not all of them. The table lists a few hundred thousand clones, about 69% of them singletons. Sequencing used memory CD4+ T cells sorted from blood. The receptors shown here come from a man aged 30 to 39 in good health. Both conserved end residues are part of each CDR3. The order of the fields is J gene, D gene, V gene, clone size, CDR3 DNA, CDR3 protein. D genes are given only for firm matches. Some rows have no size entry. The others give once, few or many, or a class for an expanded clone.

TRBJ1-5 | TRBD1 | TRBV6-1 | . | TGTGCCAGCAGTGGGTGGGACAGGGCACGCCAGCCCCAGCATTTT | CASSGWDRARQPQHF
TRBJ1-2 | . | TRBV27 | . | TGTGCCAGCAGTTTAAACTCCAGGGTGGAGTTAGGTGGCTACACCTTC | CASSLNSRVELGGYTF
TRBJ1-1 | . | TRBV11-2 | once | TGTGCCAGCAGCTTATCTGGGGGGGAGTTGAACACTGAAGCTTTCTTT | CASSLSGGELNTEAFF
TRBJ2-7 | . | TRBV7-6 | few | TGTGCCAGCAGCCTCGCGGACAGCTGGGACGAGCAGTACTTC | CASSLADSWDEQYF
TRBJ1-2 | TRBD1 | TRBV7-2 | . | TGTGCCAGCAGCTTAGTATGGACAGGGGGCGACGGCTACACCTTC | CASSLVWTGGDGYTF
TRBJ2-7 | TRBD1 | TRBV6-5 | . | TGTGCCAGCAGTTACTTAGGGGACAGCGCCTACGAGCAGTACTTC | CASSYLGDSAYEQYF
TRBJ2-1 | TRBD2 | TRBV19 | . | TGTGCCAGTAGTCCTAGCGGGAGAAAGATGAATGAGCAGTTCTTC | CASSPSGRKMNEQFF
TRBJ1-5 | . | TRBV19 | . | TGTGCCAGTAGGGTCCAACCGACTCAGCCCCAGCATTTT | CASRVQPTQPQHF
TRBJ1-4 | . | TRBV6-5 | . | TGTGCCAGCAGAAAGGGAGGCGAAAAACTGTTTTTT | CASRKGGEKLFF
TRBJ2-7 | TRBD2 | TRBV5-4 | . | TGTGCCAGCAGCTTGGCGGGGGGGTCCTTCCAGCAGTACTTC | CASSLAGGSFQQYF
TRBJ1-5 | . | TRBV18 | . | TGTGCCAGCTCACCGCGACACAAAGGGCTAGGTCAGCCCCAGCATTTT | CASSPRHKGLGQPQHF
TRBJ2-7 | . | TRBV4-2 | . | TGTGCCAGCAGCCAAGTGGGGGGACAGTCCGGTTACGAGCAGTACTTC | CASSQVGGQSGYEQYF
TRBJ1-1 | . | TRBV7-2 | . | TGTGCCAGCAGCTTCCCGACAGGCGTGGGGGCTGAAGCTTTCTTT | CASSFPTGVGAEAFF
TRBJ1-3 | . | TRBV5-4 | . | TGTGCCAGCAGCTTGGCATACAGGGTTCTGGGAAACACCATATATTTT | CASSLAYRVLGNTIYF
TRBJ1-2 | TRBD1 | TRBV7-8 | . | TGTGCCAGCAGCTTGGGACAGGCGCAGGGCTACACCTTC | CASSLGQAQGYTF
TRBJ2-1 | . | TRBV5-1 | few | TGCGCCAGCAGCTTGGTCCTAGCGCAGACCAATGAGCAGTTCTTC | CASSLVLAQTNEQFF
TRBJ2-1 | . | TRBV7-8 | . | TGTGCCAGCAGCACGGGACCGCTGAATGAGCAGTTCTTC | CASSTGPLNEQFF
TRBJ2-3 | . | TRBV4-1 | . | TGCGCCAGCAGCCAAGGGCGACTAGGTCAGAGCACAGATACGCAGTATTTT | CASSQGRLGQSTDTQYF
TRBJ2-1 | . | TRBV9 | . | TGTGCCAGCAGCGCTACCTATGGGGAGCAGTTCTTC | CASSATYGEQFF
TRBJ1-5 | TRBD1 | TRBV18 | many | TGTGCCAGCTCCGGACAGGGCCATCAGCCCCAGCATTTT | CASSGQGHQPQHF
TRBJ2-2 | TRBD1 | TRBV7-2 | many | TGTGCCAGCAGCTCGTCCCGGGACAGGGTAGGCGGGGAGCTGTTTTTT | CASSSSRDRVGGELFF
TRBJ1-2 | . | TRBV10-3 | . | TGTGCCATCAGTGCCCCCAAGTTGGGGACTCAGAAATATGGCTACACCTTC | CAISAPKLGTQKYGYTF
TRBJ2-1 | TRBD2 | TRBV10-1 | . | TGCGCCAGCAGTGAGTCGAATAGCGGGAGGGCTTATGAGCAGTTCTTC | CASSESNSGRAYEQFF
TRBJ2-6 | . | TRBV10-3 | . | TGTGCCACCAAGGGAGGGGCAGGGGGCAGTGGGGCCAACGTCCTGACTTTC | CATKGGAGGSGANVLTF
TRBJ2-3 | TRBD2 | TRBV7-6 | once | TGTGCCAGCAGCCTGGGGACTAGCTTCATCGATACGCAGTATTTT | CASSLGTSFIDTQYF
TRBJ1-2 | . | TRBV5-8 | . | TGTGCCAGCCAAGATCCACGAAAGACCTATGGCTACACCTTC | CASQDPRKTYGYTF
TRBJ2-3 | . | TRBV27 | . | TGTGCCAGCAGTCGAACAATGAGGGCTAGTTCTAGCACAGATACGCAGTATTTT | CASSRTMRASSSTDTQYF
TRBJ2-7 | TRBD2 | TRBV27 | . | TGTGCCAGCAGTGCAGCGGGACGCCCCTACGAGCAGTACTTC | CASSAAGRPYEQYF
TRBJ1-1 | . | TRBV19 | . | TGTGCCAGTAGTATATTTCTCAACACTGAAGCTTTCTTT | CASSIFLNTEAFF
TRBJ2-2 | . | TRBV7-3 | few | TGTGCCAGCAGCCCCCAGGGGACCAACACCGGGGAGCTGTTTTTT | CASSPQGTNTGELFF
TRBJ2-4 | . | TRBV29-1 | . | TGCAGCGTGGAGAGTTCTAAAAACATTCAGTACTTC | CSVESSKNIQYF
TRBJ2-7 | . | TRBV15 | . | TGTGCCACCAGCAGGGGAGCCTACGAGCAGTACTTC | CATSRGAYEQYF
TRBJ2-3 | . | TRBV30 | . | TGTGCCTGGCGCCCAGGAGTGGGGCAGTATTTT | CAWRPGVGQYF
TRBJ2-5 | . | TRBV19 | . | TGTGCCAGTAGTATCACAGGGCGTATAGAAAAAGAGACCCAGTACTTC | CASSITGRIEKETQYF
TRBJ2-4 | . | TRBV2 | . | TGTGCCAGCACCGTGGGCCTATCGAGCAACATTCAGTACTTC | CASTVGLSSNIQYF
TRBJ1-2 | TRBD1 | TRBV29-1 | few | TGCAGCGTAAAGACAGGGGATGGCTATGGCTACACCTTC | CSVKTGDGYGYTF
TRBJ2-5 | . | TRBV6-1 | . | TGTGCCAGCAGTGAAGGTCCCGACCAGACCCAGTACTTC | CASSEGPDQTQYF
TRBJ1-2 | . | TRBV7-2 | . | TGTGCCAGCAGCCCTACAGGTTTCCCCACATTTCAGGGCTACACCTTC | CASSPTGFPTFQGYTF
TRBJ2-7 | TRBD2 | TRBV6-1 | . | TGTGCCAGCAGTGAAGACCCTAGCGGGACATACGAGCAGTACTTC | CASSEDPSGTYEQYF
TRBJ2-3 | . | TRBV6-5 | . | TGTGCCAGCAAAGCCATAAGCACAGATACGCAGTATTTT | CASKAISTDTQYF
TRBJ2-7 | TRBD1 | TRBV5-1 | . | TGCGCCAGCAGCTTGGGCCCTGGGGGACAGAACTACGAGCAGTACTTC | CASSLGPGGQNYEQYF
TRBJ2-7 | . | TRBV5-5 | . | TGTGCCAGCAGCTTTCAGGGGATATACGAGCAGTACTTC | CASSFQGIYEQYF
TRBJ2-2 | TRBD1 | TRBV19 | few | TGTGCCAGTAGTATAGCTCGGGGACAGGGGACCAGGGAGCTGTTTTTT | CASSIARGQGTRELFF
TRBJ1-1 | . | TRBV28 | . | TGTGCCAGCAGTCCAGGGAAGGGGACTGAAGCTTTCTTT | CASSPGKGTEAFF
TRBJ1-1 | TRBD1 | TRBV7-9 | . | TGTGCCAGCAGCTTAGGACAGGGGAACACTGAAGCTTTCTTT | CASSLGQGNTEAFF
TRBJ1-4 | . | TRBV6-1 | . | TGTGCCAGCAGTGAAATAGGGGCGGCTAATGAAAAACTGTTTTTT | CASSEIGAANEKLFF
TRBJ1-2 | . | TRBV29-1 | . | TGCAGCGGCTACCACAGGTCGGAAAATGGCTACACCTTC | CSGYHRSENGYTF
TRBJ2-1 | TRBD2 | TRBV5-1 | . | TGCGCCAGCAGCTTGGCCAAGCGGGAGGGCCAGTACAATGAGCAGTTCTTC | CASSLAKREGQYNEQFF
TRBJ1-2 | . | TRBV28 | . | TGTGCCAGCAGTTTAGTGGGGGCGAACGGCTACACCTTC | CASSLVGANGYTF
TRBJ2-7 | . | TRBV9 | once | TGTGCCAGCAGCTCCGGACCGCAGGTATGGTCCTACGAGCAGTACTTC | CASSSGPQVWSYEQYF
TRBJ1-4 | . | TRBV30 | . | TGTGCCTGGAGTGCTAGCGAAAAACTGTTTTTT | CAWSASEKLFF
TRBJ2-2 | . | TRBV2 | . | TGTGCCAGCAGTCCGGGGAGTAGGACCGGGGAGCTGTTTTTT | CASSPGSRTGELFF
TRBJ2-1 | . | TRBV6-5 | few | TGTGCCAGCAGTACCTCGAGGCATGAGCAGTTCTTC | CASSTSRHEQFF
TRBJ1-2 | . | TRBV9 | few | TGTGCCAGCACTCCCCAAGGGGGGGCGGGCTATGGCTACACCTTC | CASTPQGGAGYGYTF
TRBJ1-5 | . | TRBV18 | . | TGTGCCAGCTCACCACTCTCTGACAGCAATCAGCCCCAGCATTTT | CASSPLSDSNQPQHF